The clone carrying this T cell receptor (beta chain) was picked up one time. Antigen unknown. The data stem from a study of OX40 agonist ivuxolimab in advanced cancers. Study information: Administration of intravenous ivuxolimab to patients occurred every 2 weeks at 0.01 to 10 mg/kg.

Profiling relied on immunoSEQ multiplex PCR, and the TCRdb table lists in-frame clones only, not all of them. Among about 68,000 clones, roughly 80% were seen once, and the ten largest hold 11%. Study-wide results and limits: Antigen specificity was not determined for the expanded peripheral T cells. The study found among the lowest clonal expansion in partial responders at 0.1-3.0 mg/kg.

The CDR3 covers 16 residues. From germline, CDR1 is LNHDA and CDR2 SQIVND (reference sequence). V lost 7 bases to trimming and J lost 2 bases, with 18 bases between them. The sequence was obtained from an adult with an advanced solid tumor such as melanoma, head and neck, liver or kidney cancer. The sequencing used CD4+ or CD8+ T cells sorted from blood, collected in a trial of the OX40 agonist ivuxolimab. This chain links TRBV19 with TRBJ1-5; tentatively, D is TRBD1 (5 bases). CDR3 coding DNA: TGTGCCAGTACCCTCGAGGGAGGGGTTGGCAATCAGCCCCAGCATTTT. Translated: CASTLEGGVGNQPQHF.